The 7 T cell receptor beta chains below all came from one sample that was sequenced in a study of T-cell reconstitution after alpha-beta-depleted transplantation in children. The authors prepared the TCRbeta library with unique molecular identifiers. TCRdb re-called the PCR reads with MiXCR, one entry per CDR3 protein. The repertoire consists of 780,000 or so distinct CDR3 sequences, with around 17% occurring once and the leading ten covering around 4.5%. Sequencing was performed on PBMCs, mostly from graft donor cells, taken 360 days after TCRalphabeta/CD19-depleted stem cell transplant. The receptor source for this set is a male patient younger than 18 who had a stem cell transplant for acute lymphoblastic leukemia, so the T cells may come from the graft donor.

Comments on this clonotype: The CDR3 does not close with the conserved phenylalanine or tryptophan, likely indicating a read error. CDR3 DNA sequence: TGTGCCAGCCGGGACTCTCTTTGGGCTTTCTCT. This encodes CASRDSLWAFS. The chain employs TRBV28 and TRBJ1-1, with TRBD1 as a possible D gene (5 bases). The CDR3 runs to 11 residues. The germline V gene has CDR1 MDHEN and CDR2 SYDVKM. V was clipped by 8 bases and J by 11 bases, with 15 bases between them.

J is TRBJ1-3 and V is TRBV6-1; D perhaps matches TRBD1 (5 bases). The CDR3 consists of 15 residues. The germline CDR1 and CDR2 sequences are MNHNS and SASEGT. The V and J ends lost 5 bases and 1 base respectively, with 12 bases between them. CDR3 DNA: TGTGCCAGCAGTCGACAGCGTCTTTCTGGAAACACCATATATTTT. Amino acids: CASSRQRLSGNTIYF.

This clonotype was counted between two and nine times. This chain joins TRBV5-1 and TRBJ2-1; D is ambiguous. The germline V gene encodes CDR1 SGHRS and CDR2 YFSETQ. Trimming left V 9 bases short and J 0 bases short, with 16 bases between. The CDR3 totals 15 residues. The CDR3, as DNA: TGCGCCAATTCCCGCAGGCCCAACTCCTACAATGAGCAGTTCTTC. Protein product: CANSRRPNSYNEQFF. Complete variable domain (other parts from reference TRBV5-1 and TRBJ2-1): KAGVTQTPRYLIKTRGQQVTLSCSPISGHRSVSWYQQTPGQGLQFLFEYFSETQRNKGNFPGRFSGRQFSNSRSEMNVSTLELGDSALYLCANSRRPNSYNEQFFGPGTRLTVL.

The chain carries TRBV6-5 and TRBJ2-1; D ambiguous. The CDR3 is made up of 12 amino acids. Deletions cut 2 bases from V and 7 bases from J, with 6 bases between. CDR1 and CDR2 (germline): MNHEY, SVGAGI. CDR3: CASSYVGNEQFF. The CDR3 bases are TGTGCCAGCAGTTACGTTGGAAATGAGCAGTTCTTC.

The chain has TRBV20-1 and TRBJ2-2; D possibly corresponds to TRBD2 (6 bases). The CDR3 has 15 residues. Germline CDR1 reads DFQATT; CDR2 reads SNEGSKA (reference sequence). V lost 5 bases to trimming and J lost 4 bases, with 17 bases between them. The CDR3 spells CSARMWDSPTGELFF. CDR3 nucleotides: TGCAGTGCTCGAATGTGGGACTCTCCCACCGGGGAGCTGTTTTTT.

In its sample, this clonotype was seen once. The DNA for the CDR3 is TGTGCCAGCAGCCCAGGGGTTGATGAAGCTTTCTTT. Protein product: CASSPGVDEAFF. The chain carries TRBV9 and TRBJ1-1; D is perhaps TRBD1 (6 bases). Trimming removed 4 bases from V and 7 bases from J, with 11 bases in between. The V gene's germline CDR1 is SGDLS and CDR2 YYNGEE. The CDR3 is 12 amino acids.

The chain combines TRBV3-1 with TRBJ2-1; TRBD2 matches at 9 bases. The CDR3 is 17 residues long. With V trimmed by 4 bases and J by 0 bases, 7 bases remained unmatched. The germline CDR1 and CDR2 sequences are LGHDT and YNNKEL (reference sequence). CDR3 bases: TGTGCCAGCAGCCGGATCCTAGCGGGAAGCTCCTACAATGAGCAGTTCTTC. Amino acids: CASSRILAGSSYNEQFF.